The 24 T cell receptor beta chains reported below all come from one sample, sequenced in a study of technical replicates of blood from a handful of donors. TCRdb's copy holds only in-frame clones and misses some; the assay was immunoSEQ multiplex PCR. The sample holds around 68,000 clones, roughly 91% seen once. The sequencing sample was made of T cells isolated from PBMCs. The receptors stem from a human donor in good health. Some clones in this sample may be carry-over from other donors' samples.

The J gene is TRBJ2-1, the V gene TRBV7-2, with TRBD2 identical over 9 bases. The V gene end was trimmed by 3 bases and the J gene end by 3 bases; junction bases not matched to a gene: 0. Germline loops: CDR1 SGHTA, CDR2 FQGNSA. The CDR3 has 14 residues. In nucleotides, the CDR3 is TGTGCCAGCAGCTTTAGCGGGAGCTACAATGAGCAGTTCTTC. It specifies CASSFSGSYNEQFF.

CDR3 coding DNA: TGCGCCACCGGAGAGTGGAGCGGGAGAGAGACCCAGTACTTC. It translates to CATGEWSGRETQYF. The chain is built from TRBV5-1 and TRBJ2-5; 8 nucleotides match TRBD2. This CDR3 spans 14 amino acids. Trimming cost V 9 bases and J 4 bases; bases outside gene matches: 11. CDR1 SGHRS and CDR2 YFSETQ come from the germline V gene.

This clone was counted once. The gene calls are TRBV6-1 and TRBJ2-3; TRBD2 matches at 7 bases. Per germline, CDR1 MNHNS and CDR2 SASEGT. After removal of 6 bases from V and 1 base from J, the junction contained 1 base not matched to a gene. The CDR3 spans 13 residues. The CDR3 loop is CASSLAGTDTQYF. The CDR3 nucleotides are TGTGCCAGCAGCCTAGCGGGCACAGATACGCAGTATTTT.

The chain carries TRBV19 and TRBJ1-1; 9 bases line up with TRBD1. Trimming removed 5 bases from V and 5 bases from J; junction bases left unmatched: 6. This CDR3 contains 14 residues. Per germline, CDR1 LNHDA and CDR2 SQIVND (reference sequence). DNA for the CDR3: TGTGCCAGTAGTTGGGACAGGGAAGGTACTGAAGCTTTCTTT. This gives the protein CASSWDREGTEAFF.

The gene calls are TRBV9 and TRBJ2-7; possible D gene TRBD2, 5 bases. Trimming took 4 bases from V and 2 from J, leaving 16 bases between them. The CDR3 consists of 15 residues. The V gene's germline CDR1 is SGDLS and CDR2 YYNGEE. The CDR3 region has the DNA TGTGCCAGCAGCCCGCAGCGGTTTCCAACCTACGAGCAGTACTTC. It is translated as CASSPQRFPTYEQYF.

The chain uses TRBV5-6 and TRBJ2-4; 15 nucleotides align to TRBD2. V gave up 2 bases and J gave up 0 bases; unmatched junction bases: 6. This CDR3 region has 19 residues. The germline V gene encodes CDR1 SGHDT and CDR2 YYEEEE. CDR3 in amino acids: CASSLQGLAGGVAKNIQYF. CDR3 DNA: TGTGCCAGCAGCTTACAGGGACTAGCGGGAGGTGTAGCCAAAAACATTCAGTACTTC.

The chain links TRBV27 to TRBJ2-1; TRBD2 matches at 14 bases. Losses at the gene ends were 4 bases for V and 5 bases for J; bases not matched to a gene: 10. The CDR3 is made up of 18 amino acids. CDR1 and CDR2 from the germline V gene are MNHEY and SMNVEV (reference sequence). Here the CDR3 DNA reads TGTGCCAGCAGTTCCCACGGACTAGCGGGGGGCCCTGACAATGAGCAGTTCTTC. It is translated as CASSSHGLAGGPDNEQFF.

The chain is built from TRBV9 and TRBJ2-7; D is undetermined. CDR1 is SGDLS, CDR2 YYNGEE, per germline. The CDR3 totals 14 residues. Trimming removed 0 bases from V and 4 bases from J, with 11 bases in between. CDR3 DNA: TGTGCCAGCAGCGTAGGTATCCAGGCATACGAGCAGTACTTC. Protein: CASSVGIQAYEQYF.

The CDR3 nucleotides are TGTGCCAGCAGCTTAGAGATAGGGGGCACCGGGGAGCTGTTTTTT. Translating gives CASSLEIGGTGELFF. The chain has TRBV7-8 and TRBJ2-2; perhaps TRBD1 as D (6 bases). V shed 1 base and J shed 4 bases, with 10 bases lying between them. Germline CDR1 and CDR2: SGHVS and FQNEAQ. The CDR3 is made up of 15 amino acids.

This rearrangement joins TRBV11-2 to TRBJ1-5; 7 bases are a match to TRBD1. This CDR3 is 16 amino acids long. Unmatched junction bases numbered 6, after V lost 4 bases and J lost 0 bases. Germline CDR1 SGHAT, CDR2 FQNNGV. For the CDR3, the DNA is TGTGCCAGCAGCTGGGGACAGACCTATAGCAATCAGCCCCAGCATTTT. It is translated as CASSWGQTYSNQPQHF.

The chain uses TRBV4-1 and TRBJ2-1; D unclear. The CDR3 has 15 residues. V was shortened by 1 base and J by 6 bases, with 13 bases between the two germline ends. Per germline, CDR1 MGHRA and CDR2 YSYEKL. Written as DNA, the CDR3 is TGCGCCAGCAGCCAAGGGGCCGTTACCCTCAATGAGCAGTTCTTC. This sequence encodes CASSQGAVTLNEQFF.

The chain couples TRBV7-2 to TRBJ1-1, with 9 nucleotides matching TRBD1. The CDR3 is made up of 14 amino acids. V gave up 5 bases and J gave up 4 bases; unmatched junction bases: 5. Germline lookup yields CDR1 SGHTA and CDR2 FQGNSA. CDR3 nucleotides: TGTGCCAGCAGCGCAGGGACAGGGCGCACTGAAGCTTTCTTT. This codes for CASSAGTGRTEAFF.

CDR3 DNA: TGTGCCACCAGCAGCGGACAGGGTTCTGAAAAACTGTTTTTT. Protein: CATSSGQGSEKLFF. The rearrangement joins TRBV15 to TRBJ1-4, with 8 bases matching TRBD1. The junction had 4 bases not matched to a gene; V was cut back by 3 bases and J by 7 bases. Germline V lookup: CDR1 LNHNV, CDR2 YYDKDF (reference sequence). The CDR3 contains 14 residues.

This rearrangement joins TRBV21-1 to TRBJ2-7; the table's D call, TRBD1, has no DNA check behind it. TRBV21-1 is flagged as a pseudogene. The CDR3 length is 19 residues. The CDR3 here is CASSKASDRCEGRGHEQYF. CDR3 sequence (DNA): TGTGCCAGCAGCAAAGCTTCGGACAGGTGCGAGGGTAGGGGCCACGAGCAGTACTTC.

This chain connects TRBV19 to TRBJ2-7; D remains unclear. V lost 5 bases to trimming and J lost 4 bases, with 12 bases between them. The CDR3 totals 13 residues. Germline V gives CDR1 LNHDA, CDR2 SQIVND (reference sequence). The CDR3 DNA follows: TGTGCCAGTAGTCGCCACGAGTCTTACGAGCAGTACTTC. Its protein is CASSRHESYEQYF.

This chain joins TRBV7-9 and TRBJ1-5; 7 bases align to TRBD1. Germline V gene lookup returns CDR1 SEHNR and CDR2 FQNEAQ (reference sequence). The CDR3 loop spans 17 amino acids. The V and J ends lost 2 bases and 5 bases, in that order; junction bases with no gene match: 12. The CDR3 loop is CASSLTTYRGFDQPQHF. CDR3 bases: TGTGCCAGCAGCTTAACGACGTACAGGGGTTTTGATCAGCCCCAGCATTTT.

J is TRBJ2-2 and V is TRBV7-3, with TRBD1 identical over 12 bases. V trimming: 2 bases; J trimming: 6 bases; junction bases outside the gene matches: 10. Looked up from germline, CDR1 is SGHTA and CDR2 is FQGTGA. The CDR3 has 18 residues. The CDR3 DNA reads TGTGCCAGCAGCTTATGGGGGCCCGGGACAGGGGGCTCCGGGGAGCTGTTTTTT. This sequence encodes CASSLWGPGTGGSGELFF.

This clone has just one count. The chain uses TRBV27 and TRBJ2-1, with TRBD1 matching 7 bases. J was trimmed by 4 bases and V by 4 bases; bases with no gene match: 4. Germline loops: CDR1 MNHEY, CDR2 SMNVEV (reference sequence). The CDR3 extends over 14 amino acids. The CDR3 DNA is TGTGCCAGCAGTTCCACCAGGGGGTACAATGAGCAGTTCTTC. The encoded protein is CASSSTRGYNEQFF.

The rearrangement joins TRBV6-5 to TRBJ2-7; 9 nucleotides line up with TRBD2. The CDR3 has 15 amino acids. Trimming at V came to 2 bases and at J to 2 bases, leaving 4 bases not matched to a gene. The V gene's germline CDR1 is MNHEY and CDR2 SVGAGI. CDR3 protein: CASSYGAGGPYEQYF. The CDR3, as DNA: TGTGCCAGCAGTTACGGAGCGGGGGGCCCCTACGAGCAGTACTTC.

For the CDR3, the DNA is TGTGCCAGCACTATCGGGAACCTCCACAATGAGCAGTTCTTC. Translation gives CASTIGNLHNEQFF. The chain couples TRBV27 to TRBJ2-1; D might be TRBD2 (5 bases). The CDR3 contains 14 residues. V shed 7 bases and J shed 5 bases, with 15 bases lying between them. Germline-derived CDR1 and CDR2 are MNHEY and SMNVEV (reference sequence).

The rearrangement joins TRBV5-1 to TRBJ2-4; D might be TRBD1 (5 bases). V was pared by 8 bases and J by 5 bases, with 17 bases between. This CDR3 spans 14 amino acids. Germline CDR1 and CDR2: SGHRS and YFSETQ. The CDR3 nucleotides are TGCGCCAGTGCAAGCAGGGTGACTGAAAACATTCAGTACTTC. Residues: CASASRVTENIQYF.

This rearrangement joins TRBV18 to TRBJ2-5; 15 bases line up with TRBD2. Germline V gives CDR1 KGHSH, CDR2 LQKENI. The CDR3 is made up of 17 amino acids. Trimming took 3 bases from V and 4 from J; bases not matched to a gene: 6. The CDR3 here is CASSPSGLAGGGETQYF. The CDR3 coding sequence is TGTGCCAGCTCACCCTCGGGACTAGCGGGAGGTGGAGAGACCCAGTACTTC.

J is TRBJ1-5 and V is TRBV12-5, with D hard to call. The CDR3 extends over 12 amino acids. V dropped 3 bases and J dropped 10 bases, with 10 bases sitting between them. CDR1 and CDR2 (germline): LGHNT, FRNRAP. CDR3 region: CASGLLSGPQHF. The CDR3 bases are TGTGCTAGTGGTTTATTAAGCGGACCCCAGCATTTT.

V gene TRBV28 combines with J gene TRBJ2-7; 10 bases line up with TRBD1. The CDR3 loop spans 15 amino acids. V gave up 10 bases and J gave up 8 bases; unmatched junction bases: 17. Germline V lookup: CDR1 MDHEN, CDR2 SYDVKM. The CDR3 loop is CATTPVGQGSPQQYF. In DNA form, the CDR3 reads TGTGCCACCACTCCCGTGGGACAGGGGTCCCCCCAGCAGTACTTC.